This T cell receptor (beta chain) appears in the sequencing data of a study of sequential checkpoint blockade in melanoma. The germline V and J ends were trimmed by 2 bases and 5 bases, with 6 bases remaining between them. This CDR3 has 13 amino acids. Germline V gene data show CDR1 as MNHEY and CDR2 as SMNVEV (reference sequence). Noted treatment: randomized to nivolumab then ipilimumab (arm A) or the reverse (arm B). From thawed PBMCs, live CD3+CD8+ cells negative for CD19 and CD56 were sorted. Assay: immunoSEQ multiplex PCR; the TCRdb copy retains only in-frame clones and omits some. The table includes approximately 10,000 clones, around 67% detected once.

V usage is TRBV27 and J usage is TRBJ2-2; D is possibly TRBD2 (5 bases). The TCR sequence derives from a human donor with melanoma. The starting material was CD8+ T cells sorted from blood (inferred from file names), obtained from a patient given nivolumab and ipilimumab in sequence. The CDR3 DNA reads as TGTGCCAGCAGTTTACGGGAAACCGGGGAGCTGTTTTTT. This encodes CASSLRETGELFF.